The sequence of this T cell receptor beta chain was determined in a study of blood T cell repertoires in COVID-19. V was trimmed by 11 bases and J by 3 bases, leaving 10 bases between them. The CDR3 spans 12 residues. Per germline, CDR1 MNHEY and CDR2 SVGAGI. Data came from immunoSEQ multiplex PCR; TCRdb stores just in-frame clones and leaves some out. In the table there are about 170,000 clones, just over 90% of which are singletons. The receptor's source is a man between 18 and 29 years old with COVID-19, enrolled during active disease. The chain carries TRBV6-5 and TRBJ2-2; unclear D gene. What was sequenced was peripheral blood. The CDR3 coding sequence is TGTGCCTTAGACTGGTACACCGGGGAGCTGTTTTTT. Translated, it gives CALDWYTGELFF.